The 18 T cell receptor beta chains presented below share a single source sample, sequenced in a study of post-analysis software for immune sequencing data. What these receptors recognize is not known. Whole-study findings and limits: With TRBV5-6, TRBV5-1 and TRBV20-1 included, 4 or 5 TRBV segments were more frequent in patients than in controls.

Unique molecular identifiers were built into the TCR beta cDNA libraries. One entry per CDR3 protein, called by TCRdb with MiXCR from the PCR reads. The sample records about 460,000 distinct CDR3 sequences, nearly 45% being singletons. The sample taken for sequencing was blood. The receptors stem from a girl between 5 and 17 years old with multiple sclerosis.

In its sample, this clonotype was seen a few times. V gene TRBV20-1 combines with J gene TRBJ2-3; 9 positions agree with TRBD2. The germline V gene has CDR1 DFQATT and CDR2 SNEGSKA (reference sequence). The V segment lost 7 bases and the J segment 0 bases; nucleotides outside the gene matches: 11. This CDR3 is 16 amino acids long. The DNA for the CDR3 is TGCAGTGAAACGGGACTAGCAGCTTCAAGCACAGATACGCAGTATTTT. It translates to CSETGLAASSTDTQYF.

This clonotype was counted only a few times. The chain uses TRBV9 and TRBJ2-3; D remains ambiguous. In germline, CDR1 is SGDLS, CDR2 YYNGEE. V lost 0 bases, J lost 4 bases, and 3 bases lay in between. The CDR3 sequence is 12 residues long. The CDR3 coding sequence is TGTGCCAGCAGCGTAGGTTCAGATACGCAGTATTTT. This translates into CASSVGSDTQYF.

The chain joins TRBV7-6 to TRBJ2-7; 8 bases are shared with TRBD1. The CDR3 spans 16 residues. The V gene's germline CDR1 is SGHVS and CDR2 FNYEAQ. With 5 bases clipped from V and 3 bases from J, the junction kept 12 bases outside the gene matches. The CDR3 protein is CASSPQQGGSNYEQYF. The CDR3 nucleotides are TGTGCCAGCAGCCCCCAACAGGGGGGTTCGAACTACGAGCAGTACTTC.

Turning to this clonotype: Sequence at one end of the junction differs from germline and may be a read error. The chain is built from TRBV28 and TRBJ2-7; D might be TRBD2 (5 bases). CDR1 is MDHEN, CDR2 SYDVKM, per germline. This CDR3 region has 15 residues. The CDR3 loop is CASSLNTASSHEQYF. The DNA of the CDR3 is TGTGCCAGCAGTTTAAACACGGCTAGCTCCCACGAGCAGTACTTC.

The V and J genes are TRBV5-1 and TRBJ2-6; maybe TRBD1 (6 bases). V gave up 4 bases and J gave up 0 bases, with 20 bases separating them. The germline V gene has CDR1 SGHRS and CDR2 YFSETQ. CDR3 length equals 19 residues. CDR3 region: CASSEYRVSRSSGANVLTF. The DNA of the CDR3 is TGCGCCAGCAGCGAATACAGGGTTTCCCGCTCCTCTGGGGCCAACGTCCTGACTTTC.

The J gene is TRBJ2-1, the V gene TRBV28; 9 bases are shared with TRBD2. Germline-derived CDR1 and CDR2 are MDHEN and SYDVKM. The CDR3 is 18 residues long. Trimming at V came to 5 bases and at J to 2 bases, leaving 13 bases not matched to a gene. This CDR3 reads CASSTGRKREVPYNEQFF. The CDR3 coding sequence is TGTGCCAGCAGTACGGGTAGGAAGCGGGAGGTACCCTACAATGAGCAGTTCTTC.

This clonotype is a singleton in its sample. V and J are TRBV12-3 or TRBV12-4 and TRBJ1-2; a weak D match, TRBD1 (5 bases). This CDR3 contains 14 residues. V dropped 5 bases and J dropped 2 bases, with 12 bases sitting between them. The CDR3 is CASSTGRGNYGYTF. The DNA of the CDR3 is TGTGCCAGCAGTACCGGCCGGGGCAACTATGGCTACACCTTC.

The V gene is TRBV20-1, the J gene TRBJ1-4; D is perhaps TRBD1 (6 bases). The V gene lost 6 bases and the J gene lost 14 bases, with 16 bases spanning the gap. The CDR3 contains 11 residues. CDR1 and CDR2 (germline): DFQATT, SNEGSKA (reference sequence). The CDR3 nucleotides are TGCAGTGCGAGGGGGACGGGCGTTCTGTTTTTT. Protein sequence: CSARGTGVLFF.

The genes are TRBV29-1 and TRBJ1-2; TRBD1 might be the D (5 bases). The germline V gene encodes CDR1 SQVTM and CDR2 ANQGSEA. V was cut by 1 base and J by 7 bases, with 10 bases left in between. CDR3 length equals 12 residues. The CDR3 is CSVEVRGSGYTF. In nucleotides, the CDR3 is TGCAGCGTTGAAGTGAGGGGATCTGGCTACACCTTC.

In this sample, this clonotype turned up once. This chain connects TRBV20-1 to TRBJ2-1; 7 nucleotides line up with TRBD2. This CDR3 is 14 amino acids long. With V trimmed by 5 bases and J by 7 bases, 11 bases remained unmatched. Germline CDR1 is DFQATT and CDR2 is SNEGSKA (reference sequence). CDR3 sequence: CSAAGGELGNEQFF. In DNA form, the CDR3 reads TGCAGTGCTGCTGGGGGGGAGCTCGGAAATGAGCAGTTCTTC.

The V and J genes are TRBV29-1 and TRBJ1-1; 9 bases are a match to TRBD1. This CDR3 region has 14 residues. The ends lost 6 bases at V and 5 bases at J; junction bases unmatched: 10. The V gene's germline CDR1 is SQVTM and CDR2 ANQGSEA. CDR3 loop: CSVRTTGGGTEAFF. In DNA form, the CDR3 reads TGCAGCGTCAGGACTACAGGGGGCGGGACTGAAGCTTTCTTT. The entire variable domain, with the rest obtained from reference TRBV29-1 and TRBJ1-1, is as follows: SAVISQKPSRDICQRGTSLTIQCQVDSQVTMMFWYRQQPGQSLTLIATANQGSEATYESGFVIDKFPISRPNLTFSTLTVSNMSPEDSSIYLCSVRTTGGGTEAFFGQGTRLTVV.

The chain employs TRBV5-1 and TRBJ2-2; 7 nucleotides agree with TRBD1. The trim removed 5 bases at V and 1 base at J, leaving 2 bases unmatched. The CDR3 runs 14 residues. The germline gives CDR1 SGHRS, CDR2 YFSETQ. CDR3 residues: CASSTGENTGELFF. The CDR3 nucleotides read TGCGCCAGCAGTACAGGGGAGAACACCGGGGAGCTGTTTTTT.

The chain is built from TRBV28 and TRBJ2-7, with D possibly called TRBD1 or TRBD2 (5 bases each). Trimming took 5 bases from V and 3 from J, leaving 17 bases between them. CDR3 length: 15 amino acids. Germline V gene lookup returns CDR1 MDHEN and CDR2 SYDVKM. The CDR3 loop reads CASSPLTGGYYEQYF. CDR3 DNA sequence: TGTGCCAGCAGTCCGTTGACTGGGGGTTACTACGAGCAGTACTTC.

This chain links TRBV12-3 or TRBV12-4 with TRBJ2-7, with 8 nucleotides matching TRBD1. V was pared by 3 bases and J by 2 bases, with 9 bases of the junction left unmatched. This CDR3 is built from 16 residues. CDR3 DNA: TGTGCCAGCAGTTTTAGGGGGACAGGCCCTACCTACGAGCAGTACTTC. It is translated as CASSFRGTGPTYEQYF.

The chain combines TRBV7-9 with TRBJ1-4; no clear D. Germline V CDR1 and CDR2: SEHNR, FQNEAQ (reference sequence). The CDR3 is made up of 14 amino acids. V was shortened by 4 bases and J by 4 bases, with 10 bases between the two germline ends. The CDR3 sequence is CASSSGRSNEKLFF. As DNA, the CDR3 is TGTGCCAGCAGCTCCGGACGGAGTAATGAAAAACTGTTTTTT.

V and J are TRBV7-9 and TRBJ2-1; the match to TRBD1 covers 8 bases. Germline CDR1 SEHNR, CDR2 FQNEAQ (reference sequence). The CDR3 spans 15 residues. The V and J ends lost 5 bases and 5 bases, in that order; junction bases with no gene match: 8. The chain's CDR3 is CASSPPGQVNNEQFF. In nucleotides, the CDR3 is TGTGCCAGCAGCCCGCCGGGACAGGTCAACAATGAGCAGTTCTTC.

V gene TRBV28 combines with J gene TRBJ1-1; D unresolved. V was shortened by 4 bases and J by 5 bases, with 8 bases between the two germline ends. This CDR3 has 12 residues. Germline CDR1 is MDHEN and CDR2 is SYDVKM. CDR3 loop: CASSYPRTEAFF. CDR3 DNA sequence: TGTGCCAGCAGTTACCCCCGAACTGAAGCTTTCTTT.

This chain links TRBV15 with TRBJ2-5; D call uncertain. V lost 1 base, J lost 2 bases, and 8 bases lay in between. This CDR3 region has 14 residues. The germline V gene has CDR1 LNHNV and CDR2 YYDKDF (reference sequence). The CDR3 loop is CATSRGQKQETQYF. CDR3 coding DNA: TGTGCCACCAGCAGAGGACAAAAGCAAGAGACCCAGTACTTC.